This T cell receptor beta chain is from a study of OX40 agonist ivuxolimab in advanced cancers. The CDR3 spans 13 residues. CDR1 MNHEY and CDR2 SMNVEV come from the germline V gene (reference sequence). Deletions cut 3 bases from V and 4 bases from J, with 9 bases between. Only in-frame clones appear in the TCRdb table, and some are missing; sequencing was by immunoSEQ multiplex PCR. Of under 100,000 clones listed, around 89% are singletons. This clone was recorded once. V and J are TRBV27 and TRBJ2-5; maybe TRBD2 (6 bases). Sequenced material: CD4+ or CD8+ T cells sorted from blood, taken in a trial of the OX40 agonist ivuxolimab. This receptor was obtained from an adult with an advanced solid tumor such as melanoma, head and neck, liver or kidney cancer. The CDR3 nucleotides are TGTGCCAGCAGTTTTTGGGGAGGAGAGACCCAGTACTTC. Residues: CASSFWGGETQYF.